This TCR beta chain originates from a study of cytomegalovirus exposure and HLA in healthy donors. Study conclusions and caveats: It was reportedly the case that the classifier diagnosed cytomegalovirus status with high specificity and sensitivity. Later analysis indicated greater clonal expansion among HLA-associated TCR beta chains than among equally common other chains.

The germline V gene encodes CDR1 MNHEY and CDR2 SVGAGI. With 7 bases clipped from V and 6 bases from J, the junction kept 11 bases outside the gene matches. CDR3 length: 15 amino acids. The PCR had 60 Vbeta and 13 Jbeta primers. Libraries were prepared by immunoSEQ multiplex PCR; TCRdb keeps only in-frame clonotypes and omits some of them. The sample comprises 130,000 or so clones, almost 85% of which are singletons, and 1.5% rests with the top ten. For this clone: What it recognizes is unknown.

The V and J genes are TRBV6-5 and TRBJ2-1; 8 positions match TRBD1. The sample consisted of PBMCs. This sequence originates from a woman in her late teens or twenties in good health and CMV-seronegative. DNA for the CDR3: TGTGCCAGCACCGCAGACTGGACAGGGTTCAATGAGCAGTTCTTC. Its protein is CASTADWTGFNEQFF.